Reported below is one T cell receptor (beta chain). Its cognate antigen is unknown. The data were obtained in a study of blood T cells in healthy people across ages. Caucasian, healthy and from Russia, the donors were aged between roughly 6 and 95. No fewer than 7 million PBMCs went into each sample. Losses at the gene ends were 4 bases for V and 4 bases for J; bases not matched to a gene: 6. This CDR3 has 14 residues. Germline assignment: CDR1 LGHDT and CDR2 YNNKEL (reference sequence). Points from the study as a whole: As age increased, TCR beta diversity per million T cells fell in a roughly linear fashion.

The authors ran a second PCR of about 7 to 11 cycles using a sample-barcoded 5' primer and a J-beta primer mix. The authors tagged each cDNA molecule using a template-switch adaptor with 12 random nucleotides. A single record per CDR3 protein comes from TCRdb applying MiXCR to the 5' RACE reads. The data show hundreds of thousands of distinct CDR3 sequences, about 56% seen once. The TCR sequence derives from a man aged 40-55 years in good health. The sample was blood. V is TRBV3-1 and J is TRBJ2-5, with 7 bases identical to TRBD1. This chain's CDR3 is CASSLGGTSETQYF. CDR3 nucleotide sequence: TGTGCCAGCAGCCTAGGGGGCACGTCAGAGACCCAGTACTTC.